This entry features one T cell receptor (beta chain) sequence. The sort gate was single viable CD3+CD4+CD8-CD45RO+ cells for memory CD4+ T cells. CD4+ T cells were isolated by positive magnetic selection. The germline V and J ends were trimmed by 6 bases and 7 bases, with 6 bases remaining between them. Germline lookup yields CDR1 DFQATT and CDR2 SNEGSKA (reference sequence). The CDR3 runs 9 residues. This record belongs to a study of memory CD4+ T cells and cytomegalovirus serostatus. For the study at large: This sample comes from healthy Belgian adults, 8 to 10 CMV seropositive, roughly 22 seronegative.

Only in-frame clones appear in the TCRdb table, and some are missing; sequencing was by immunoSEQ multiplex PCR. The sample lists 60,000 to 70,000 clones, over 60% occurring once. This chain joins TRBV20-1 and TRBJ1-2; D unresolved. What was sequenced was memory CD4+ T cells from blood. The clonotype originates from an adult in good health and CMV-seronegative. Some clones in this sample may be carry-over from other donors' samples. This CDR3 reads CSAGAGYTF. For the CDR3, the DNA is TGCAGTGCCGGAGCTGGCTACACCTTC.